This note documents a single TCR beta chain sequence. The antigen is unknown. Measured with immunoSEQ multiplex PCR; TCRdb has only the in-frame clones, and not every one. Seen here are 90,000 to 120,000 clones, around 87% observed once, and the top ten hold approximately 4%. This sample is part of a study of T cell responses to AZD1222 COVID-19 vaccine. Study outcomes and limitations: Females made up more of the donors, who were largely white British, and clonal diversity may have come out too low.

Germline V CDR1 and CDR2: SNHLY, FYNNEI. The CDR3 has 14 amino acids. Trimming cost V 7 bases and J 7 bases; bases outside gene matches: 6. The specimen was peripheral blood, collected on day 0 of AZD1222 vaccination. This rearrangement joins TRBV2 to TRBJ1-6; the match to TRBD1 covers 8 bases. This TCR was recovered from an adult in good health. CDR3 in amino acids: CASTGQGTNSPLHF. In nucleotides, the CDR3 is TGTGCCAGCACCGGACAGGGAACGAATTCACCCCTCCACTTT.